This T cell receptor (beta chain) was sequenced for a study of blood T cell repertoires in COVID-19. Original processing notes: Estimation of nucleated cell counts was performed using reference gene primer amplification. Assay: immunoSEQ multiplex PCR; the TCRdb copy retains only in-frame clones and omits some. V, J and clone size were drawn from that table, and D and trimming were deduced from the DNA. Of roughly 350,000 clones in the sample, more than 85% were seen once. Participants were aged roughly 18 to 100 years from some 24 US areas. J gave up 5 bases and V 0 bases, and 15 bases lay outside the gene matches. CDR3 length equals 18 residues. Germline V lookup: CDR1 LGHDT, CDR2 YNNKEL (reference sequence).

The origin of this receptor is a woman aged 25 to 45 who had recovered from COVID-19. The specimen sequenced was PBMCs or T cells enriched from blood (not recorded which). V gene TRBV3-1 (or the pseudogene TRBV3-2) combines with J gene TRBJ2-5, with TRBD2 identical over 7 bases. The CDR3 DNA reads TGTGCCAGCAGCCAAGATTCGAGGAGCGGGAATAGGATGGAGACCCAGTACTTC. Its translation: CASSQDSRSGNRMETQYF.